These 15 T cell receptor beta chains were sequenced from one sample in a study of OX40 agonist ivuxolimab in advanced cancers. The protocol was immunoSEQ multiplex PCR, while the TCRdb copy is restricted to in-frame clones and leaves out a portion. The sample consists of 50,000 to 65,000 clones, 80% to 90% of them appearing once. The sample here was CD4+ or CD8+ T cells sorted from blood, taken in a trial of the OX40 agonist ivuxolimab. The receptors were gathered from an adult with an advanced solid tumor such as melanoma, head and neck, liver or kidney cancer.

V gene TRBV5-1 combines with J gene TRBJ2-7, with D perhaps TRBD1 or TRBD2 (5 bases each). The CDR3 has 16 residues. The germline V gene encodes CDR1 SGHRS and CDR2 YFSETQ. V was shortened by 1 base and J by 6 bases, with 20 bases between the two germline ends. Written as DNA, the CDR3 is TGCGCCAGCAGCTTGAGGGCAGCGACTCTCGGGGCCGAGCAGTACTTC. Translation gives CASSLRAATLGAEQYF.

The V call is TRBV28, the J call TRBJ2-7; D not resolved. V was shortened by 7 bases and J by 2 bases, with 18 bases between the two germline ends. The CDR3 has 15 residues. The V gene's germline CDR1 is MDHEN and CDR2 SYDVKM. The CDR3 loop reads CASTPSPAPAYEQYF. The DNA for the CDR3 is TGTGCCAGCACCCCGAGCCCAGCCCCCGCCTACGAGCAGTACTTC. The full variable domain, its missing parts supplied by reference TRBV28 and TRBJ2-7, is DVKVTQSSRYLVKRTGEKVFLECVQDMDHENMFWYRQDPGLGLRLIYFSYDVKMKEKGDIPEGYSVSREKKERFSLILESASTNQTSMYLCASTPSPAPAYEQYFGPGTRLTVT.

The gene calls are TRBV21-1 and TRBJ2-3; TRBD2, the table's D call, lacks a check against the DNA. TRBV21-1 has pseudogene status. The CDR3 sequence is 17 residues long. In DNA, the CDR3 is TGTGCCAGCAGCAAAGGGGAGGTAGATCCCTATACAGATACGCAGTATTTT. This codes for CASSKGEVDPYTDTQYF.

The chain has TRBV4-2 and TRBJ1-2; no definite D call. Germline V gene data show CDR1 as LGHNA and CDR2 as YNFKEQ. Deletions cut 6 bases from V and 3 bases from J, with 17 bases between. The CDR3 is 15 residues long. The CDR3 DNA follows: TGTGCCAGCAGTTTTGATCTCCTGCGGGACTATGGCTACACCTTC. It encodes CASSFDLLRDYGYTF.

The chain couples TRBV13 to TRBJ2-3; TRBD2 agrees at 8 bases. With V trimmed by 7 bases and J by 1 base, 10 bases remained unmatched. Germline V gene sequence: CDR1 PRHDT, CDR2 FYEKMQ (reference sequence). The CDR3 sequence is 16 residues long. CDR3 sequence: CASTLYTGGGTDTQYF. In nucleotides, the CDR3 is TGTGCCAGCACCCTTTATACGGGGGGGGGCACAGATACGCAGTATTTT.

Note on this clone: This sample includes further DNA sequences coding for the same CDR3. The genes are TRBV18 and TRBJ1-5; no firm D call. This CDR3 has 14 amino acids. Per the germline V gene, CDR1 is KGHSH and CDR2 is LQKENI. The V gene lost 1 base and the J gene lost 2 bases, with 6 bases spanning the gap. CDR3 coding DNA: TGTGCCAGCTCACCACAGGGTGGCAATCAGCCCCAGCATTTT. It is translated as CASSPQGGNQPQHF.

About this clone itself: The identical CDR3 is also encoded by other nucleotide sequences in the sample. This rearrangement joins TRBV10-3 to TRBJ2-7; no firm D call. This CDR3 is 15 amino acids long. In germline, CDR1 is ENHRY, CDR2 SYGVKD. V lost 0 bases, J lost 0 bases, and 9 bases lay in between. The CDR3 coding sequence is TGTGCCATCAGTGAGTCTGTGACGCGCTCCTACGAGCAGTACTTC. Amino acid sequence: CAISESVTRSYEQYF.

This chain's CDR3 is CASSLGGDQPQHF. CDR3 DNA sequence: TGCGCCAGCAGCTTGGGAGGGGATCAGCCCCAGCATTTT. The rearrangement links TRBV5-1 to TRBJ1-5; D is perhaps TRBD1 (5 bases). The CDR3 runs 13 residues. V lost 0 bases to trimming and J lost 5 bases, with 6 bases between them. Germline CDR1 and CDR2: SGHRS and YFSETQ.

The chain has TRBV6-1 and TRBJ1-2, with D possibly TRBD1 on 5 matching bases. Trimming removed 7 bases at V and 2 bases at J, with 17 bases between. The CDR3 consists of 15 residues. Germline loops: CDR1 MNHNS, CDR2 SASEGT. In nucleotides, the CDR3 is TGTGCCAGCATCCCCGGGACGGCTCAAAACTATGGCTACACCTTC. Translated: CASIPGTAQNYGYTF.

This CDR3 reads CASSLARDRGSPQYF. The CDR3 DNA reads as TGTGCCAGCAGCTTAGCTCGAGACAGGGGCAGCCCCCAGTACTTC. The V gene is TRBV7-8, the J gene TRBJ2-5; 8 positions agree with TRBD1. Germline V gene sequence: CDR1 SGHVS, CDR2 FQNEAQ. V lost 0 bases to trimming and J lost 9 bases; unmatched junction nucleotides: 9. The CDR3 has 15 amino acids.

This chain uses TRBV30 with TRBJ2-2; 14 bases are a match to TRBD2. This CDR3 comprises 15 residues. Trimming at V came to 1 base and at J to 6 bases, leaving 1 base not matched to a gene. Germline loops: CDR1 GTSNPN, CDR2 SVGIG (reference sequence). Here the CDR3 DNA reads TGTGCCTGGAGTGAGGGACTAGCGGGAGCCGGGGAGCTGTTTTTT. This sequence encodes CAWSEGLAGAGELFF.

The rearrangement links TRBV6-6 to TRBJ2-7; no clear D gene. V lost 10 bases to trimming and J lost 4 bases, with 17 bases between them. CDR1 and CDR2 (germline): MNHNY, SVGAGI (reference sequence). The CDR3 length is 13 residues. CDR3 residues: CATLGSLTYEQYF. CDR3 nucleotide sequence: TGTGCCACCCTGGGAAGCCTGACTTACGAGCAGTACTTC.

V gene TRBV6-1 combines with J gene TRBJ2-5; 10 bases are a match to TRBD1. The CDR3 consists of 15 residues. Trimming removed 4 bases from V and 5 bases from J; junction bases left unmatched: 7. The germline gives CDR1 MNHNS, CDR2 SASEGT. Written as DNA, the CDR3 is TGTGCCAGCAGTGCGCCGGGACAGGGGTCGGAGACCCAGTACTTC. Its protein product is CASSAPGQGSETQYF.

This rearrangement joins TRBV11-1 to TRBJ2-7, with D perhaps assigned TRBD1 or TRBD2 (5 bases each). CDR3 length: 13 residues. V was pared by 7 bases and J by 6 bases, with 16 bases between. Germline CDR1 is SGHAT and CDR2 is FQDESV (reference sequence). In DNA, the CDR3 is TGTGCCAGCACGTCCACCTTGGGGGTCGAGCAGTACTTC. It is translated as CASTSTLGVEQYF.

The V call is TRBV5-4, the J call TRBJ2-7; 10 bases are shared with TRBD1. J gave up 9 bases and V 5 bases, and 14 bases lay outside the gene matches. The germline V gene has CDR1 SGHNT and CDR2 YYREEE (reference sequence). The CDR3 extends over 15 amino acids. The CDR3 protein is CASSTPGQGIHGQYF. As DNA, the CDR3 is TGTGCCAGCAGTACACCGGGACAGGGGATCCACGGGCAGTACTTC. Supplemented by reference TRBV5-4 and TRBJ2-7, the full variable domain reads ETGVTQSPTHLIKTRGQQVTLRCSSQSGHNTVSWYQQALGQGPQFIFQYYREEENGRGNFPPRFSGLQFPNYSSELNVNALELDDSALYLCASSTPGQGIHGQYFGPGTRLTVT.